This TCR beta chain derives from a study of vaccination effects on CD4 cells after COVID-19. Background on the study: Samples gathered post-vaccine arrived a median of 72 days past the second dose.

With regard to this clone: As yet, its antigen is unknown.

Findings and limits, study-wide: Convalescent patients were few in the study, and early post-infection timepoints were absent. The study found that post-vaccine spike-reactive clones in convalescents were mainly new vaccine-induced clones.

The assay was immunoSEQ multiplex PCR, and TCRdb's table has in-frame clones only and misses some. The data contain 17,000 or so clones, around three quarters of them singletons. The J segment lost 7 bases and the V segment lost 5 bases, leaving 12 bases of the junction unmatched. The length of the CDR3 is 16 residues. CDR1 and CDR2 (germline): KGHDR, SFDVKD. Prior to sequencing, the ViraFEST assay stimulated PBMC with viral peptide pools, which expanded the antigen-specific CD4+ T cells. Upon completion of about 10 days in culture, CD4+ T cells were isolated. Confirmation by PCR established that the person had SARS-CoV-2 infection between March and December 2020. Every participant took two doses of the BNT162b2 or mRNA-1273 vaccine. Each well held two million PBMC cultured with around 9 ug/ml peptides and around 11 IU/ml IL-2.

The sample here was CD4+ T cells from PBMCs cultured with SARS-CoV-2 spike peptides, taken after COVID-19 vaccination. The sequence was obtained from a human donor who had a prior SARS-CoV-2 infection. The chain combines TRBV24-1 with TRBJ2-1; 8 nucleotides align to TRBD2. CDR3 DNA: TGTGCCACCAGTGGAAAGCGGGAGCGTACACGGAATGAGCAGTTCTTC. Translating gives CATSGKRERTRNEQFF.